These 18 T cell receptor beta chains were all obtained from the same sample, sequenced in a study of type 1 and type 2 diabetes patients. Amplification started from genomic DNA. A primer set of 30 forward and 13 reverse primers amplified the CDR3. TCRdb itself ran the multiplex PCR reads through MiXCR, one entry per CDR3 protein. The sample has about 270,000 distinct CDR3 sequences, 45% to 60% seen once; the top ten hold about 13%. Sample: peripheral blood mononuclear cells (PBMCs). The receptor set was obtained from a man younger than 35 with type 2 diabetes.

V is TRBV6-1 and J is TRBJ2-3; D might be TRBD1 (6 bases). The CDR3 loop spans 18 amino acids. Trimming pared 5 bases from V and 4 bases from J, leaving 25 bases between. Germline loops: CDR1 MNHNS, CDR2 SASEGT. Here the CDR3 reads CASSYPQVRPGGADTQYF. The CDR3 bases are TGTGCCAGCAGTTACCCTCAGGTCCGGCCTGGGGGCGCAGATACGCAGTATTTT.

The chain couples TRBV18 to TRBJ2-5; no clear D gene. V gave up 3 bases and J gave up 4 bases, with 6 bases separating them. Germline CDR1 reads KGHSH; CDR2 reads LQKENI. CDR3 length equals 12 residues. The CDR3 is CASSPARETQYF. CDR3 DNA sequence: TGTGCCAGCTCACCGGCCCGAGAGACCCAGTACTTC.

The V and J genes are TRBV19 and TRBJ1-4; 7 bases fit TRBD1. Germline V gene sequence: CDR1 LNHDA, CDR2 SQIVND (reference sequence). The V and J ends lost 0 bases and 10 bases, in that order; junction bases with no gene match: 5. This CDR3 comprises 14 residues. The CDR3 DNA sequence: TGTGCCAGTAGTATAGATAGGAGGGGGCGAAAACTGTTTTTT. As protein: CASSIDRRGRKLFF. Drawing the rest from reference TRBV19 and TRBJ1-4, the complete variable domain is DGGITQSPKYLFRKEGQNVTLSCEQNLNHDAMYWYRQDPGQGLRLIYYSQIVNDFQKGDIAEGYSVSREKKESFPLTVTSAQKNPTAFYLCASSIDRRGRKLFFGSGTQLSVL.

In this sample, this clonotype turned up once. This chain links TRBV30 with TRBJ2-7, with D maybe TRBD1 (5 bases). Per the germline V gene, CDR1 is GTSNPN and CDR2 is SVGIG (reference sequence). This CDR3 spans 16 amino acids. V lost 0 bases, J lost 3 bases, and 18 bases lay in between. The CDR3 nucleotides are TGTGCCTGGAGTGTACGTCGCAGGGTAGTCGGCTACGAGCAGTACTTC. Protein: CAWSVRRRVVGYEQYF.

V is TRBV5-1 and J is TRBJ1-6; the D is unclear. The CDR3 is made up of 13 amino acids. Germline CDR1 and CDR2: SGHRS and YFSETQ. The germline V and J ends were trimmed by 4 bases and 7 bases, with 9 bases remaining between them. CDR3 protein: CASSPSPNSPLHF. CDR3 DNA sequence: TGCGCCAGCAGCCCCTCACCGAATTCACCCCTCCACTTT.

This chain uses TRBV25-1 with TRBJ2-5, with TRBD1 identical over 7 bases. CDR1 is MGHDK, CDR2 SYGVNS, per germline. The CDR3 totals 15 residues. J gave up 2 bases and V 6 bases, and 9 bases lay outside the gene matches. CDR3 protein: CASSSNPGQQETQYF. The DNA of the CDR3 is TGTGCCAGCAGCTCTAACCCGGGACAGCAAGAGACCCAGTACTTC.

The table lists this clonotype with a count of one. The junction departs from germline at one end; a sequencing error may be responsible. V is TRBV19 and J is TRBJ2-2; D might be TRBD1 or TRBD2, each matching 6 bases. Germline CDR1 reads LNHDA; CDR2 reads SQIVND (reference sequence). The CDR3 has 16 residues. In DNA, the CDR3 is TGCGCCAGCAGCCCCCCTGCCGGAGGGGGCACCGGGGAGCTGTTTTTT. Amino acids: CASSPPAGGGTGELFF.

This clonotype was observed a few times. The chain joins TRBV6-5 to TRBJ2-1; D gene ambiguous. Trimming stripped 6 bases from V and 8 bases from J, with 20 bases between. Germline V gives CDR1 MNHEY, CDR2 SVGAGI. The CDR3 runs to 15 residues. The CDR3 nucleotides read TGTGCCAGCAGACCTAAGATGTGGCCTGGGGATGAGCAGTTCTTC. This sequence encodes CASRPKMWPGDEQFF.

CDR3 region: CASSPPGSVYNEQFF. CDR3 in DNA: TGTGCCAGCAGCCCCCCGGGCAGCGTCTACAATGAGCAGTTCTTC. V and J are TRBV25-1 and TRBJ2-5; D unresolved. The assigned J gene may be wrong: the sequence end matches TRBJ2-1 better. The CDR3 runs to 15 residues. Germline loops: CDR1 MGHDK, CDR2 SYGVNS.

As concerns this clonotype: The CDR3 ends on some other residue instead of the conserved phenylalanine or tryptophan, so this is likely a read error. This chain uses TRBV10-3 with TRBJ2-5; D perhaps matches TRBD1 (6 bases). The CDR3 is 13 amino acids. Germline V gene sequence: CDR1 ENHRY, CDR2 SYGVKD. Trimming cost V 6 bases and J 3 bases, with 11 bases left between them. As DNA, the CDR3 is TGTGCCATCAGGCGGACAGAAAAAGAGACCCAGTACCTC. Translating gives CAIRRTEKETQYL.

The chain couples TRBV7-6 to TRBJ2-1, with 13 bases lining up with TRBD2. This CDR3 has 17 residues. Germline-derived CDR1 and CDR2 are SGHVS and FNYEAQ. Unmatched junction bases numbered 4, after V lost 1 base and J lost 4 bases. CDR3 loop: CASSLELGLAGYNEQFF. CDR3 DNA sequence: TGTGCCAGCAGCTTAGAACTGGGACTAGCGGGATACAATGAGCAGTTCTTC.

The chain recombines TRBV10-3 with TRBJ2-7; no clear D gene. The CDR3 runs to 13 residues. Trimming cost V 7 bases and J 0 bases, with 10 bases left between them. The germline V gene encodes CDR1 ENHRY and CDR2 SYGVKD. The CDR3 sequence is CAINQASSYEQYF. For the CDR3, the DNA is TGTGCCATCAATCAGGCGTCCTCCTACGAGCAGTACTTC.

This clonotype showed up just once. This chain uses TRBV29-1 with TRBJ1-1, with unresolved D. V shed 3 bases and J shed 5 bases, with 10 bases lying between them. The CDR3 sequence is 12 residues long. The germline V gene encodes CDR1 SQVTM and CDR2 ANQGSEA. In DNA form, the CDR3 reads TGCAGCGTTGAGAACGGAAGAACTGAAGCTTTCTTT. Translating it yields CSVENGRTEAFF.

The CDR3 spells CASSQGLGVEAQYF. The CDR3 coding sequence is TGTGCCAGCAGCCAAGGACTGGGGGTGGAGGCCCAGTACTTC. The rearrangement uses TRBV4-2 and TRBJ2-5; D may be TRBD1 or TRBD2 (5 bases each). V lost 1 base to trimming and J lost 9 bases, with 15 bases between them. Germline V gene sequence: CDR1 LGHNA, CDR2 YNFKEQ. This CDR3 contains 14 residues.

The genes are TRBV19 and TRBJ1-2; 7 bases map to TRBD1. Germline V gene lookup returns CDR1 LNHDA and CDR2 SQIVND (reference sequence). The J segment lost 2 bases and the V segment lost 3 bases, leaving 6 bases of the junction unmatched. The CDR3 is 15 amino acids. The CDR3 DNA follows: TGTGCCAGTAGTATTTCGGCAGGGGGGAACTATGGCTACACCTTC. Translated: CASSISAGGNYGYTF.

V is TRBV19 and J is TRBJ2-3; 14 positions match TRBD2. CDR1 and CDR2 from the germline V gene are LNHDA and SQIVND (reference sequence). J lost 5 bases, V lost 3 bases, and 19 bases had no gene match. The CDR3 covers 21 residues. The CDR3 loop reads CASSIYSYRPGLAGVEDTQYF. Written as DNA, the CDR3 is TGTGCCAGTAGTATCTATTCCTACCGCCCGGGACTAGCGGGAGTGGAAGATACGCAGTATTTT.

The rearrangement joins TRBV2 to TRBJ1-2; TRBD1 aligns across 8 bases. Germline CDR1 reads SNHLY; CDR2 reads FYNNEI. V dropped 3 bases and J dropped 8; count of bases not matched to a gene: 14. The CDR3 consists of 16 residues. The CDR3 here is CASSDSPGGDRYGYTF. CDR3 DNA: TGTGCCAGCAGTGATTCCCCAGGGGGCGATCGGTACGGCTACACCTTC.

This clonotype showed up just a few times. This chain links TRBV29-1 with TRBJ2-2, with D unclear. This CDR3 is built from 11 residues. Germline loops: CDR1 SQVTM, CDR2 ANQGSEA. V was clipped by 3 bases and J by 8 bases, with 7 bases between them. The CDR3 DNA reads as TGCAGCGTTGAGCAGGCAGGGGAGCTGTTTTTT. Translation: CSVEQAGELFF.